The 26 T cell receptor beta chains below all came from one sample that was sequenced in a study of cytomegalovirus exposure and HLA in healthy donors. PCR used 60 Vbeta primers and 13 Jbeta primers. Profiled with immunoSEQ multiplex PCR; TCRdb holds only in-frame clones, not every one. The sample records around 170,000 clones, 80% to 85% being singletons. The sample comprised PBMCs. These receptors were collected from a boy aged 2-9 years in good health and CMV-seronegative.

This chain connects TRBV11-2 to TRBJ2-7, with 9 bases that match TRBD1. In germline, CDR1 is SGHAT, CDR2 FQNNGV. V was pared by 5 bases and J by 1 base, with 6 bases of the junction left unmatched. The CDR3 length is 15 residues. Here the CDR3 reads CASSLMGTGSYEQYF. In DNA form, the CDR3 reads TGTGCCAGCAGCCTGATGGGGACAGGGTCCTACGAGCAGTACTTC. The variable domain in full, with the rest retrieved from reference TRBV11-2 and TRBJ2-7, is EAGVAQSPRYKIIEKRQSVAFWCNPISGHATLYWYQQILGQGPKLLIQFQNNGVVDDSQLPKDRFSAERLKGVDSTLKIQPAKLEDSAVYLCASSLMGTGSYEQYFGPGTRLTVT.

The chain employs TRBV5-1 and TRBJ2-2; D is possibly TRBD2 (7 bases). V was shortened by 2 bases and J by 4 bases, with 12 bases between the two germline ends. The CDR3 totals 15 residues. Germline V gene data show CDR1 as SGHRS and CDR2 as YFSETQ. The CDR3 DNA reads TGCGCCAGCAGCTTCGAGGGAGGGGGCACCGGGGAGCTGTTTTTT. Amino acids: CASSFEGGGTGELFF.

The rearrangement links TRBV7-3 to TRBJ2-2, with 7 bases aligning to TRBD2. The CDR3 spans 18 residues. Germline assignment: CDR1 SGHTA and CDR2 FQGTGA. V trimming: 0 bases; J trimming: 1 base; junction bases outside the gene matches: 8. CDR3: CASSLTASSSGNTGELFF. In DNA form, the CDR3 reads TGTGCCAGCAGCTTAACTGCCAGTTCTAGCGGGAACACCGGGGAGCTGTTTTTT.

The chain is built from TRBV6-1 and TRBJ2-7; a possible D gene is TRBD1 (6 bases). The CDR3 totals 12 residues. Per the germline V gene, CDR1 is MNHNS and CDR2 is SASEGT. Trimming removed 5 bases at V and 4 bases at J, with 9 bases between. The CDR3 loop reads CASSFTGYEQYF. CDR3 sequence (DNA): TGTGCCAGCAGTTTTACAGGGTACGAGCAGTACTTC.

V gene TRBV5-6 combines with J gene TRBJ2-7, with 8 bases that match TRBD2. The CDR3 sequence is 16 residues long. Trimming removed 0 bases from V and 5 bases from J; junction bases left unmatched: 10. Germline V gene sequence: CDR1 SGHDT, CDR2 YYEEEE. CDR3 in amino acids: CASSLAVGLVSHEQYF. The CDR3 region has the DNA TGTGCCAGCAGCTTGGCCGTGGGACTAGTGTCTCACGAGCAGTACTTC.

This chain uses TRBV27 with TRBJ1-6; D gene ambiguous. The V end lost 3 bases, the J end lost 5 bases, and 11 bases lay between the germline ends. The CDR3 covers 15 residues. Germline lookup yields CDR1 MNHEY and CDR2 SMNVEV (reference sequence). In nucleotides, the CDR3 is TGTGCCAGCAGTTTGGTCGTCCGGGATAATTCACCCCTCCACTTT. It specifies CASSLVVRDNSPLHF.

The CDR3 region is CASRERGAYEQYF. The CDR3 region has the DNA TGTGCCAGCAGAGAGCGGGGGGCCTACGAGCAGTACTTC. The chain is built from TRBV2 and TRBJ2-7; 9 nucleotides agree with TRBD2. There are 13 residues in the CDR3. With V trimmed by 6 bases and J by 2 bases, 2 bases remained unmatched. Germline assignment: CDR1 SNHLY and CDR2 FYNNEI. The variable domain in full, completed from reference TRBV2 and TRBJ2-7, reads EPEVTQTPSHQVTQMGQEVILRCVPISNHLYFYWYRQILGQKVEFLVSFYNNEISEKSEIFDDQFSVERPDGSNFTLKIRSTKLEDSAMYFCASRERGAYEQYFGPGTRLTVT.

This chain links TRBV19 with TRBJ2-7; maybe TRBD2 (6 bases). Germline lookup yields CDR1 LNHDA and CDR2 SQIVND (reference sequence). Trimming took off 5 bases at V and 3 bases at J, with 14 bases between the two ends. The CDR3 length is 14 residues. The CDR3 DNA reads TGTGCCAGTAGTTCTTTGCGGGAAGACTACGAGCAGTACTTC. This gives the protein CASSSLREDYEQYF. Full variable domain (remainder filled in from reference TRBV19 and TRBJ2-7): DGGITQSPKYLFRKEGQNVTLSCEQNLNHDAMYWYRQDPGQGLRLIYYSQIVNDFQKGDIAEGYSVSREKKESFPLTVTSAQKNPTAFYLCASSSLREDYEQYFGPGTRLTVT.

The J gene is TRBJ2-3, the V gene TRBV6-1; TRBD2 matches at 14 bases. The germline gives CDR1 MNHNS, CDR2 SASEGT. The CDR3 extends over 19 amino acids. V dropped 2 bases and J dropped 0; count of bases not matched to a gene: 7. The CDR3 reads CASSEKGLAGGTSTDTQYF. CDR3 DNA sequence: TGTGCCAGCAGTGAAAAAGGACTAGCGGGAGGTACTAGCACAGATACGCAGTATTTT.

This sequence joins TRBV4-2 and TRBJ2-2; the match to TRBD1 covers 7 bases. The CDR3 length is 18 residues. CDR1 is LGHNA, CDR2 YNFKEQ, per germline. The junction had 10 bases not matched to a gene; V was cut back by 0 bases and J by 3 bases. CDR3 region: CASSQEQHRGFDTGELFF. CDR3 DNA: TGTGCCAGCAGCCAAGAACAGCACAGGGGATTTGACACCGGGGAGCTGTTTTTT.

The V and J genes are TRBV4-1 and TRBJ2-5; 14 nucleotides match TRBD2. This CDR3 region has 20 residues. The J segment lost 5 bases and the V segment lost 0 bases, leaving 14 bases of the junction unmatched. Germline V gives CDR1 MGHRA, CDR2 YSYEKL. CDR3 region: CASSQDRTSGRQSIWETQYF. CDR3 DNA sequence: TGCGCCAGCAGCCAAGATCGGACTAGCGGGAGGCAGTCGATTTGGGAGACCCAGTACTTC.

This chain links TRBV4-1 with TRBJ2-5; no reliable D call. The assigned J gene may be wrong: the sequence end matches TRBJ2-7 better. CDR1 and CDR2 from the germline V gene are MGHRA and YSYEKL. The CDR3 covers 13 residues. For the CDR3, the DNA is TGCGCCAGCAGCCAGGGATTGGACTACGAGCAGTACTTC. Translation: CASSQGLDYEQYF.

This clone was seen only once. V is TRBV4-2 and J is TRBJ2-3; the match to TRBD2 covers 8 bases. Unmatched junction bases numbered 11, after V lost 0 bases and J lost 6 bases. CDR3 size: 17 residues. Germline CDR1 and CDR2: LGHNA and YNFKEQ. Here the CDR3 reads CASSQDASGFLSDTQYF. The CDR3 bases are TGTGCCAGCAGCCAAGATGCTAGCGGGTTTCTGTCCGATACGCAGTATTTT.

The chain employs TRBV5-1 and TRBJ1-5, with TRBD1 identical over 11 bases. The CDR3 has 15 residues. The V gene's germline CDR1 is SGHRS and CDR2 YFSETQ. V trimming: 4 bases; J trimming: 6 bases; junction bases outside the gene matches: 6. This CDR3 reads CASSPGQGAFQPQHF. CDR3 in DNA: TGCGCCAGCAGCCCCGGACAGGGGGCATTTCAGCCCCAGCATTTT.

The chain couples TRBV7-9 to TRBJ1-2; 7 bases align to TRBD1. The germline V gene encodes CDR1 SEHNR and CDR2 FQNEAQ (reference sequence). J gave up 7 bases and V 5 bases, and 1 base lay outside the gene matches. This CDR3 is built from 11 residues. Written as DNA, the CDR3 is TGTGCCAGCAGCAACAGGGGTGGCTACACCTTC. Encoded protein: CASSNRGGYTF.

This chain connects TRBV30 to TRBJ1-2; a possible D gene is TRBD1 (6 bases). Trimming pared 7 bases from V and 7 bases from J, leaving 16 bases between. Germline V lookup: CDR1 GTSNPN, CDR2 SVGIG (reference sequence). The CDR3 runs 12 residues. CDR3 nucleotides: TGTGCCTTCGCCCAGGGGCAGGGTGGCTACACCTTC. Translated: CAFAQGQGGYTF.

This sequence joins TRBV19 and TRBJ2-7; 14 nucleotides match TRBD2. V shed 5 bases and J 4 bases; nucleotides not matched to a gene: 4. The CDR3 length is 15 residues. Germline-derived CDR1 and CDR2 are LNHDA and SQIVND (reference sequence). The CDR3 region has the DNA TGTGCCAGTAGTTTTGGGACTAGCGGGAGTTACGAGCAGTACTTC. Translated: CASSFGTSGSYEQYF.

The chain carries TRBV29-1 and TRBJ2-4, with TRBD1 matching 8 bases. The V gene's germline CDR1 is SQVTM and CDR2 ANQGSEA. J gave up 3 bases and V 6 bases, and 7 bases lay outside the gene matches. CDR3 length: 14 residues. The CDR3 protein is CSVETGVNKNIQYF. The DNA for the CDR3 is TGCAGCGTGGAGACAGGGGTAAACAAAAACATTCAGTACTTC.

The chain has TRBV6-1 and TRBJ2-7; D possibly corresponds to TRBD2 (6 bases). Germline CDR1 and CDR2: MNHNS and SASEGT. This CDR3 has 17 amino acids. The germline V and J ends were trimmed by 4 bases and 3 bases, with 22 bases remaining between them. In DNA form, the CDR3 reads TGTGCCAGCAGTGCCTTGTACTGGAGGGGAATCGACTACGAGCAGTACTTC. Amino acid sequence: CASSALYWRGIDYEQYF.

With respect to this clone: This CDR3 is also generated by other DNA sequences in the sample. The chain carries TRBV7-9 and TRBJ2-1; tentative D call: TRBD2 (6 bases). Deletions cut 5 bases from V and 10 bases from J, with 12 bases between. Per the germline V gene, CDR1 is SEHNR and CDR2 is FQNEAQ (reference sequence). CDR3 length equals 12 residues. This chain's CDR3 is CASSPTSGEQFF. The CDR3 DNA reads TGTGCCAGCAGCCCTACGAGCGGGGAGCAGTTCTTC.

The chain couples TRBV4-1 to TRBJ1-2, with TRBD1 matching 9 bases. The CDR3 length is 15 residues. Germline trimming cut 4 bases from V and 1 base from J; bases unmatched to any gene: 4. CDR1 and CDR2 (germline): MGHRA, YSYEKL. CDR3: CASSLDRGDNYGYTF. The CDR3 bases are TGCGCCAGCAGCCTAGACAGGGGGGATAACTATGGCTACACCTTC.

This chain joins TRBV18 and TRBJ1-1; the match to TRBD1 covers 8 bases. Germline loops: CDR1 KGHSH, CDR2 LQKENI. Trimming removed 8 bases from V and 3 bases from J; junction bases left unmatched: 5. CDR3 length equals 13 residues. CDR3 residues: CASAGQAYTEAFF. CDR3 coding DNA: TGTGCCAGCGCGGGACAGGCATACACTGAAGCTTTCTTT. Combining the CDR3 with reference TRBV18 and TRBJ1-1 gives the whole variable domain NAGVMQNPRHLVRRRGQEARLRCSPMKGHSHVYWYRQLPEEGLKFMVYLQKENIIDESGMPKERFSAEFPKEGPSILRIQQVVRGDSAAYFCASAGQAYTEAFFGQGTRLTVV.

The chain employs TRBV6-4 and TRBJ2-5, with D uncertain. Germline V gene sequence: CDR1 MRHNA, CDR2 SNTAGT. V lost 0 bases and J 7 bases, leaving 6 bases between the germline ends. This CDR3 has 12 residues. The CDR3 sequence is CASSDSSGTQYF. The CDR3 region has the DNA TGTGCCAGCAGTGACTCGAGTGGGACCCAGTACTTC.

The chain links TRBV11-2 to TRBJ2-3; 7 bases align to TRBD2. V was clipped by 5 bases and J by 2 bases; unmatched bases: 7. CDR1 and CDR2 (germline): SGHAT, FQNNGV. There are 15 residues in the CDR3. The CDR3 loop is CASSPWGGPTDTQYF. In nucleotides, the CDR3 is TGTGCCAGCAGCCCATGGGGGGGTCCCACAGATACGCAGTATTTT.

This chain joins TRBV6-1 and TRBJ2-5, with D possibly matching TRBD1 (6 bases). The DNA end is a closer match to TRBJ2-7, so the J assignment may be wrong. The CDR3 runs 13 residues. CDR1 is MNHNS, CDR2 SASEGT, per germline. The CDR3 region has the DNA TGTGCCAGCAGTGAACAGGGGAAGGACGAGCAGTACTTC. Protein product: CASSEQGKDEQYF.

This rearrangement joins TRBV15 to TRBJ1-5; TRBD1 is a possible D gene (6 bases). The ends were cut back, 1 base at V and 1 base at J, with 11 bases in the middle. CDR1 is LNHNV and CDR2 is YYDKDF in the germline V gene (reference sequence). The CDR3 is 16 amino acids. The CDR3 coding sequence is TGTGCCACCAGCAGAGCTGGGAGGGGGAGCAATCAGCCCCAGCATTTT. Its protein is CATSRAGRGSNQPQHF.